This entry is about one T cell receptor (beta chain). Its antigen is currently not known. The junction departs from the called germline gene at one end, perhaps through a read error. The TCR beta CDR3 regions were amplified from the RNA transcripts. For the first round of RT-PCR on the TCR CDR3, the HTBI primer set was used together with the Qiagen OneStep RT-PCR kit. Libraries were constructed in a second round of multiplex PCR, after which size selection and purification were carried out. The libraries were sequenced on an Illumina HiSeq2000 using paired-end 100 bp reads. Processing in the source paper ran as follows. SOAPnuke was used to process the raw data, throwing out any read that contained adapters or uncalled bases, had a mean Phred below 15, or lacked an exact constant-primer or identifier match. COPE v1.2.5 was used to merge the high-quality paired reads, and each unique nucleotide sequence was defined as a clonotype. MiTCR v1.1 was used to align clonotypes to the IMGT TRBV, TRBD and TRBJ reference segments. Analysis was restricted to V-J combinations with a frequency above 0.0001, which covered over 98% of repertoires. A TCS score was defined as the ratio between F50 (clonal expansion) and ExV (chaos), using BLOSUM62-based TCRdist between CDR3 peptides within each V-J. Welch's t-statistics and random forest reduced around 550 V-J features to 10 to 15, which were used in a naive Bayes classifier (R e1071). TCRdb's own reprocessing of the public reads used fastp at Q25 and MiXCR and kept productive beta chains. Each record represents a unique CDR3 protein, reported with the most common genes and DNA among its rows. The V and J calls shown here were made by TCRdb, not taken from the authors' results. Present in this sample are hundreds of thousands of distinct CDR3 sequences, approximately 15% of which were seen just once. The ten largest clones represent 5.5% to 7.5% of the sample.

The CDR3, from cysteine to phenylalanine, totals 12 residues. Only the CDR3 region is kept as DNA, spanning 36 bases read in frame from base 1. CDR1 and CDR2 are read off the germline V gene as SQVTM and ANQGSEA. This sample was included in a study of T cells in Graves' hyperthyroidism and ophthalmopathy (dated by TCRdb to between 2018 and 2021). For the study in its entirety: Peripheral blood was collected at initial diagnosis, before any treatment. The approximately 90 discovery patients were divided at random into training and test sets in a 7:3 ratio. In addition, the study compared T-cell repertoires in thyroid tissue and in blood from five or six Graves' hyperthyroidism patients. The paper describes TCR Vbeta CDR3 sequencing of 120 to 150 peripheral blood samples, made up of around 41 ophthalmopathy patients, approximately 76 hyperthyroidism patients and roughly 17 progressor patients. A discovery cohort of about a hundred patients, 43 with Graves' ophthalmopathy and more than 55 with stable Graves' hyperthyroidism, was used to find distinguishing TCR V-J signatures. Prospective prediction of ophthalmopathy was tested in an independent validation cohort consisting of 18 to 20 hyperthyroidism patients and more than 15 patients who later progressed to ophthalmopathy. Once sampling was done, hyperthyroidism patients were given methimazole at a starting dose of 30 mg daily, whereas ophthalmopathy patients were given high-dose intravenous methylprednisolone.

Hyperthyroidism patients were newly diagnosed, had a disease duration of under 2 months, and were aged 18 to 65 years. The study excluded patients with uncontrolled infections, other autoimmune diseases, pregnancy or lactation. Diagnoses were based on clinical symptoms, serum thyroxine and TRAb, thyroid ultrasound and orbital computed tomography. Blood from progressor patients was collected at the time of first diagnosis with hyperthyroidism, before any ophthalmopathy symptoms had appeared. PBMCs were separated from roughly 10 ml of fresh peripheral blood using Ficoll-Paque density gradient centrifugation. Progressor patients were initially diagnosed with Graves' hyperthyroidism and developed ophthalmopathy during follow-up. Total RNA was extracted using Trizol reagent, and RNA quality was assessed on an Agilent 2100 Bioanalyzer. Broad study findings and their caveats: In validation, progression to ophthalmopathy was predicted by the model with 65% to 71% sensitivity and 72% to 80% specificity, a median of about 6.4 months before onset. No statistical method was used to fix the sample size in advance, and group allocation was not hidden from the investigators. Blood samples also contained most of the expanded thyroid clonotypes (frequency above 0.001), which suggests that blood repertoires may reflect thyroid immune responses. In cross-validation, a model built on a 13 V-J signature told ophthalmopathy apart from stable hyperthyroidism with about 90% sensitivity and roughly 83% specificity, and in testing the same model reached 80%/75%.

Source material: blood. The rearrangement joined TRBV29-1 to TRBJ2-7; 8 middle bases align to TRBD2. The sequence came from a woman aged 25 to 39 with Graves' hyperthyroidism that later progressed to Graves' ophthalmopathy. In nucleotide form, the sequence is TGCAGCGTCTCGGGGGGGTCCTACGGGCAGTACTTC. The encoded protein is CSVSGGSYGQYF.